A selection of T cell receptor beta chains follows, all from one sample in a study of regulatory T cells in long-lasting Graves disease. TCRdb passed the multiplex PCR reads through MiXCR, listing each CDR3 protein once. The repertoire includes hundreds of thousands of distinct CDR3 sequences, 15% to 20% of them detected once, and roughly 18% sits in the top ten. The sample was also reused in another study, on T cells in Graves' hyperthyroidism and ophthalmopathy.

Source: peripheral blood mononuclear cells (PBMCs), taken at new diagnosis, from a patient treated with antithyroid drugs. These receptors were taken from a woman in her 30s with Graves disease. Both conserved end residues are part of each CDR3. Each record gives: J gene, V gene, clone size, CDR3 length, D gene, CDR3 DNA, CDR3 protein. A D gene is named only where the DNA matches it firmly. Clone size, where shown, is once, few, many, or a class for clones that have expanded.

>TRBJ1-4|TRBV4-1|-|15|-
TGCGCCAGCAGCCAAGAAGGGAGCAGTGGCGAAAAACTGTTTTTT
CASSQEGSSGEKLFF
>TRBJ2-3|TRBV24-1|few|17|-
TGTGCCACCAGTGACTCCCTCCTCGGCGGGGGCACAGATACGCAGTATTTT
CATSDSLLGGGTDTQYF
>TRBJ1-1|TRBV3-1|many|14|TRBD1
TGTGCCAGCAGCCAAACAGGGGTGAGGACTGAAGCTTTCTTT
CASSQTGVRTEAFF
>TRBJ2-4|TRBV27|many|16|TRBD2
TGTGCCAGTGGGGGACTAGCGGGAGAGAGGGGAAACATTCAGTACTTC
CASGGLAGERGNIQYF
>TRBJ2-1|TRBV7-8|many|17|-
TGTGCCAGCAGCTTAGTAAGGGGGGGGCAGGGGTGGAATGAGCAGTTCTTC
CASSLVRGGQGWNEQFF
>TRBJ1-5|TRBV7-8|many|14|-
TGTGCCAGCAGCTTAGGGATGGGCAATCAGCCCCAGCATTTT
CASSLGMGNQPQHF
>TRBJ1-1|TRBV7-2|many|14|-
TGTGCCAGCAGTTCGGGACTGCAGAACACTGAAGCTTTCTTT
CASSSGLQNTEAFF
>TRBJ2-7|TRBV18|-|15|-
TGTGCCAGCTCAAACGTTGGTACAGCGTCCTACGAGCAGTACTTC
CASSNVGTASYEQYF
>TRBJ1-1|TRBV15|many|13|-
TGTGCCACCAGCAGGAAGGGCGTCACTGAAGCTTTCTTT
CATSRKGVTEAFF
>TRBJ2-7|TRBV6-1|many|15|-
TGTGCCAGCTCTCGGTCGGCCTCAAACTCCTACGAGCAGTACTTC
CASSRSASNSYEQYF
>TRBJ1-2|TRBV5-1|many|13|-
TGCGCCAGCAGGTTGGACAGCCCGTATGGCTACACCTTC
CASRLDSPYGYTF
>TRBJ2-7|TRBV5-1|many|15|TRBD1
TGCGCCAGCAGCCTTCAGACAGGGGGCAGGGACGAGCAGTACTTC
CASSLQTGGRDEQYF
>TRBJ1-1|TRBV6-2/TRBV6-3|many|14|-
TGTGCCAGCAGTTACCCCAGTGTGAACACTGAAGCTTTCTTT
CASSYPSVNTEAFF
>TRBJ2-7|TRBV3-1|-|14|TRBD2
TGTGCCAGCAGCCAACTAGCGGGGAAGTACGAGCAGTACTTC
CASSQLAGKYEQYF
>TRBJ1-5|TRBV12-3/TRBV12-4|few|15|-
TGTGCCAGCAGTTTGGGCTGGGGGGTTAGTCAGCCCCAGCATTTT
CASSLGWGVSQPQHF
>TRBJ1-4|TRBV6-2/TRBV6-3|many|17|TRBD1
TGTGCCAGCAGTTACTCGAAGGTGGCAGGGGGTAATGAAAAACTGTTTTTT
CASSYSKVAGGNEKLFF
>TRBJ1-2|TRBV3-1|many|13|TRBD1
TGTGCCAGCAGACTACCCCAGGGGGGTGGCTACACCTTC
CASRLPQGGGYTF
>TRBJ2-5|TRBV15|-|15|-
TGTGCCACCAGCAGTCTCATCGGACTGGGGGAGACCCAGTACTTC
CATSSLIGLGETQYF
>TRBJ1-1|TRBV19|-|16|TRBD1
TGTGCCAGTAGTAGTCCGGGACAGATCATGAACACTGAAGCTTTCTTT
CASSSPGQIMNTEAFF
>TRBJ2-2|TRBV28|many|19|TRBD2
TGTGCCAGCAGTTTATATTCCCTAGCGGGAGTGGGGAACACCGGGGAGCTGTTTTTT
CASSLYSLAGVGNTGELFF
>TRBJ2-1|TRBV28|many|13|TRBD2
TGTGCCAGCATTCTAGCGGGAGACAATGAGCAGTTCTTC
CASILAGDNEQFF
>TRBJ2-7|TRBV6-1|-|19|TRBD1
TGTGCCAGCAGGCCCGCCGGGGGACAGGACACAGAAAGCTCCTACGAGCAGTACTTC
CASRPAGGQDTESSYEQYF
>TRBJ2-6|TRBV3-1|few|15|-
TGTGCCAGCAGCCCCTTGAAAGCTTCGGCCAACGTCCTGACTTTC
CASSPLKASANVLTF
>TRBJ2-3|TRBV5-1|-|14|TRBD2
TGCGCCAGCAGTTCCACGGGAGGTGTGGATACGCAGTATTTT
CASSSTGGVDTQYF
>TRBJ1-5|TRBV30|-|13|-
TGTGCCTGGAGTTTCACTAGCAATCAGCCCCAGCATTTT
CAWSFTSNQPQHF
>TRBJ1-4|TRBV15|few|15|-
TGTGCCACCAGCGAACCCCGGGAATCTAATGAAAAACTGTTTTTT
CATSEPRESNEKLFF
>TRBJ1-2|TRBV3-1|few|16|TRBD1
TGTGCCAGCAGCCAAGGGGCCCTACAGGGGGCTGGTGGCTACACCTTC
CASSQGALQGAGGYTF
>TRBJ1-4|TRBV6-1|many|14|-
TGTGCCAGCAGGAAACAGGGTTCCAGTGAAAAACTGTTTTTT
CASRKQGSSEKLFF
>TRBJ2-1|TRBV6-2/TRBV6-3|-|14|TRBD1
TGTGCCAGCAGTGTACAGGGGGCCTACAATGAGCAGTTCTTC
CASSVQGAYNEQFF
>TRBJ2-7|TRBV27|-|14|-
TGTGCCAGCAGTTTCAGAGGTTTTAGCTACGAGCAGTACTTC
CASSFRGFSYEQYF
>TRBJ1-1|TRBV29-1|-|13|-
TGCAGCGTTGAAGTCAGCATGGGGACTGAAGCTTTCTTT
CSVEVSMGTEAFF
>TRBJ1-4|TRBV5-1|-|13|-
TGCGCCAGCCAGGCGCCCGCTAATGAAAAACTGTTTTTT
CASQAPANEKLFF
>TRBJ1-5|TRBV12-3/TRBV12-4|many|13|-
TGTGCCAGCAGTTTAGAGGGGGGGTGGCCCCAGCATTTT
CASSLEGGWPQHF
>TRBJ2-6|TRBV3-1|-|15|-
TGTGCCAGCAGCCGCGACATGATCGTAACCAACGTCCTGACTTTC
CASSRDMIVTNVLTF
>TRBJ1-2|TRBV7-9|-|12|TRBD1
TGTGCCAGCAGCCTAAACTTGGACAGGCATACCTTC
CASSLNLDRHTF
>TRBJ1-2|TRBV28|many|15|-
TGTGCCAGCAGTTTAGGGACCCACCCTAACTATGGCTACACCTTC
CASSLGTHPNYGYTF
>TRBJ2-3|TRBV24-1|many|15|-
TGTGCCACCAGTGATTCCCGTGCTCGCACAGATACGCAGTATTTT
CATSDSRARTDTQYF
>TRBJ1-4|TRBV28|few|12|-
TGTGCCAGCAGTTTCTGGGGGGAAAAACTGTTTTTT
CASSFWGEKLFF
>TRBJ1-5|TRBV18|few|16|-
TGTGCCAGCTCACCACCAGGGCTGGGGGACAATCAGCCCCAGCATTTT
CASSPPGLGDNQPQHF
>TRBJ2-2|TRBV27|-|17|TRBD1
TGTGCCAGCAGTTCTCGGACAGGGGTATCAGTTGCCGGGGAGCTGTTTTTT
CASSSRTGVSVAGELFF
>TRBJ2-7|TRBV6-9|few|16|-
TGTGCCAGCAGTTTAAATATGGGGGAGTATTCCTACGAGCAGTACTTC
CASSLNMGEYSYEQYF
>TRBJ1-1|TRBV6-2/TRBV6-3|few|12|-
TGTGCCAGCAGTTACTCCGCGATTGAAGCTTTCTTT
CASSYSAIEAFF
>TRBJ2-3|TRBV5-1|-|13|-
TGCGCCAGCAGCTTGGTAGGGTACTCCAGCGCGTATTTT
CASSLVGYSSAYF
>TRBJ2-2|TRBV20-1|-|15|TRBD1
TGCAGTGCCAGGACGGGACAGGGCTCGGCCGGGGAGCTGTTTTTT
CSARTGQGSAGELFF
>TRBJ1-2|TRBV9|many|13|-
TGTGCCAGCAGCGTTTCCACTTCAGATGGCTACACCTTC
CASSVSTSDGYTF
>TRBJ2-7|TRBV30|-|13|-
TGTGCCTGGATGAGACGGGGGCCGAAAGAGCAGTACTTC
CAWMRRGPKEQYF